Listed below are T cell receptor beta chains from one sample, sequenced in a study of beta chain features in type 1 diabetes. The protocol was immunoSEQ multiplex PCR, while the TCRdb copy is restricted to in-frame clones and leaves out a portion. Of 680,000 or so clones in the sample, around an eighth were seen once. Sequencing was performed on naive CD4+ T cells from blood. These receptors all stem from a man aged 18 to 30 with type 1 diabetes. Each CDR3 is given with its conserved first and last residue. Only part of the rows carry a size: once, few, many, or a class if the clone is expanded.

size: NA; V: TRBV5-4; J: TRBJ2-1; CDR3: CASSLDLAGAHNEQFF
size: many; V: TRBV23-1; J: TRBJ1-2; CDR3: CASSQLGPRGYTF
size: NA; V: TRBV18; J: TRBJ2-1; CDR3: CASSPNTYNEQFF
size: NA; V: TRBV9; J: TRBJ2-2; CDR3: CASSAPPNTGELFF
size: few; V: TRBV27; J: TRBJ2-4; CDR3: CASSYGAEGNIQYF
size: few; V: TRBV2; J: TRBJ2-7; CDR3: CAGGVSYEQYF
size: few; V: TRBV20-1; J: TRBJ2-3; CDR3: CSANPDLRQYF
size: NA; V: TRBV18; J: TRBJ2-7; CDR3: CASSTKGTGSYEQYF
size: few; V: TRBV6-5; J: TRBJ1-2; CDR3: CASSYSWGDGYTF
size: NA; V: TRBV2; J: TRBJ2-7; CDR3: CASSEGHNYEQYF
size: NA; V: TRBV5-4; J: TRBJ2-3; CDR3: CASSFAGSTDTQYF
size: NA; V: TRBV7-3; J: TRBJ1-1; CDR3: CASSSQGYEAFF
size: NA; V: TRBV19; J: TRBJ1-3; CDR3: CASTLDGFGNTIYF
size: NA; V: TRBV7-8; J: TRBJ1-5; CDR3: CASSWDRENNQPQHF
size: few; V: TRBV29-1; J: TRBJ1-2; CDR3: CSAARTGDYGYTF
size: NA; V: TRBV5-4; J: TRBJ2-1; CDR3: CAAGAEVYNEQFF
size: few; V: TRBV29-1; J: TRBJ2-5; CDR3: CSVEGLSRGETQYF
size: NA; V: TRBV5-1; J: TRBJ1-1; CDR3: CASSLGSGGLYTEAFF
size: NA; V: TRBV6-5; J: TRBJ2-7; CDR3: CASSTSGSSYEQYF
size: NA; V: TRBV30; J: TRBJ1-1; CDR3: CAWSGTVGQGDFTEAFF
size: NA; V: TRBV7-9; J: TRBJ1-1; CDR3: CASSLKGWDTEAFF
size: NA; V: TRBV4-1; J: TRBJ2-4; CDR3: CASSQDTSRAQGAKNIQYF
size: NA; V: TRBV5-5; J: TRBJ2-1; CDR3: CASSLMTVNEQFF
size: NA; V: TRBV6-1; J: TRBJ2-1; CDR3: CASSEVSYNEQFF
size: NA; V: TRBV10-3; J: TRBJ1-5; CDR3: CAIRAGPDQPQHF
size: NA; V: TRBV5-4; J: TRBJ2-1; CDR3: CASSLPGELKWEQFF
size: few; V: TRBV6-5; J: TRBJ2-7; CDR3: CASSTPTGTYEQYF
size: NA; V: TRBV27; J: TRBJ2-5; CDR3: CASSYGTQETQYF
size: few; V: TRBV29-1; J: TRBJ2-6; CDR3: CSVEAGTGFFGANVLTF
size: NA; V: TRBV4-1; J: TRBJ2-3; CDR3: CASSQGTGRSTDTQYF
size: few; V: TRBV6-5; J: TRBJ2-1; CDR3: CAIQGYNEQFF
size: NA; V: TRBV19; J: TRBJ1-1; CDR3: CASSIGGQGTTEAFF
size: few; V: TRBV28; J: TRBJ1-4; CDR3: CASLNRGEEKLFF
size: NA; V: TRBV30; J: TRBJ2-3; CDR3: CAWSLTDTQYF
size: NA; V: TRBV10-3; J: TRBJ1-5; CDR3: CAISEGQPNQPQHF
size: few; V: TRBV6-4; J: TRBJ1-1; CDR3: CASSRSGNTEAFF
size: few; V: TRBV28; J: TRBJ1-6; CDR3: CASSFGGQPLHF